What follows describes a single T cell receptor beta chain. The data derive from a study of blood T cell repertoires in COVID-19. Study context: Material from acute and convalescent COVID-19 was sourced from the United States, Italy and Spain.

The length of the CDR3 is 15 residues. Per germline, CDR1 MNHEY and CDR2 SVGAGI. V lost 5 bases and J 8 bases, leaving 21 bases between the germline ends. Authors' processing steps: Amplified reference gene primers provided the basis for estimating nucleated cell counts. Sequenced by immunoSEQ multiplex PCR; TCRdb stores in-frame clones only, minus some. The V and J calls and clone size are taken from that table; D and trimming were inferred from the DNA. The table lists over 90,000 clones, less than 85% of them singletons. Enrollment of patients from Seattle took place during active infection, with longitudinal follow-up.

The sample was peripheral blood. The V call is TRBV6-5, the J call TRBJ1-2; D possibly corresponds to TRBD1 (6 bases). The TCR was taken from a man between 70 and 80 years old with COVID-19, enrolled during active disease. The CDR3 reads CASSPEQGVLGGYTF. CDR3 bases: TGTGCCAGCAGTCCCGAACAGGGTGTCTTAGGAGGCTACACCTTC.